This TCR beta chain derives from a study of blood T cells in healthy people across ages. Findings and caveats of the study: Naive T cell percentage showed a strong correlation with TCR beta diversity.

The CDR3 runs 16 residues. V gave up 0 bases and J gave up 3 bases, with 15 bases separating them. Per germline, CDR1 ENHRY and CDR2 SYGVKD. Through a sample-barcoded 5' primer and a J-beta primer mix, a second PCR was run for roughly 7 to 11 cycles. TCRdb reprocessed the 5' RACE reads via MiXCR and lists one record per CDR3 protein. The table records some 760,000 distinct CDR3 sequences, roughly 25% of them present only once. Researchers isolated at least 7 million PBMCs per sample. Turning to this clonotype: Its antigen is unknown.

These same data were also listed under a study on T cells of mothers and their children. That work states: At a rate of approximately 1.5 ug per 15 ul, cDNA synthesis received all of the extracted RNA. Per mother, over 8 million TCR beta CDR3 reads were obtained; per child, around 2.8 million.

The rearrangement links TRBV10-3 to TRBJ2-7, with D unclear. Sequences were obtained from blood. The origin of this receptor is a boy aged 10-17 years in good health. Here the CDR3 reads CAISESTVLLSYEQYF. CDR3 bases: TGTGCCATCAGTGAGTCGACGGTCCTGCTGAGCTACGAGCAGTACTTC.